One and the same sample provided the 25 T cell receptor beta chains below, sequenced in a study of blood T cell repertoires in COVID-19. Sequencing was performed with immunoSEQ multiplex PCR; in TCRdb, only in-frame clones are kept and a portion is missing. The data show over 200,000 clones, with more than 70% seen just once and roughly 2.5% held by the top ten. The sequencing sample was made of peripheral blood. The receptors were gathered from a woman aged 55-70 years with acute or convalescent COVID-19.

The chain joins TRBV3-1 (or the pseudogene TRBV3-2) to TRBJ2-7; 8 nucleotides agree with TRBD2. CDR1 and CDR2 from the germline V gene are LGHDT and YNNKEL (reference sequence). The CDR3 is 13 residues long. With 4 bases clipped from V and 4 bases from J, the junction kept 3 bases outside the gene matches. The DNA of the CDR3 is TGTGCCAGCAGCCCAGCGGGGGTTTACGAGCAGTACTTC. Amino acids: CASSPAGVYEQYF.

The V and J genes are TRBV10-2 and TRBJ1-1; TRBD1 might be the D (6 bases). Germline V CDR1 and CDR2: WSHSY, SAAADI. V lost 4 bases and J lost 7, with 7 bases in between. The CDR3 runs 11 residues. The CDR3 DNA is TGCGCCAGCAGTGGGACAGTTGAAGCTTTCTTT. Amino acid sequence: CASSGTVEAFF.

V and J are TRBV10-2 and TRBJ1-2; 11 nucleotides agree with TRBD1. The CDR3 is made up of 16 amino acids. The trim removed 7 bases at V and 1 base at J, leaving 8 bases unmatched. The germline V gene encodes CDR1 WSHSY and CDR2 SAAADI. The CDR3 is CASTTPGTGGNYGYTF. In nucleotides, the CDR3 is TGCGCCAGCACTACACCCGGGACAGGGGGTAACTATGGCTACACCTTC.

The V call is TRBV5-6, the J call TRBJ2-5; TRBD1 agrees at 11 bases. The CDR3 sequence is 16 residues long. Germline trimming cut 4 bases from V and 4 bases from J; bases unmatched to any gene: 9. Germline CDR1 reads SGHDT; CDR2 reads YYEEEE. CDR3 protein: CASSLRTGTGGETQYF. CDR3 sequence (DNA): TGTGCCAGCAGCCTCCGGACCGGGACAGGGGGAGAGACCCAGTACTTC.

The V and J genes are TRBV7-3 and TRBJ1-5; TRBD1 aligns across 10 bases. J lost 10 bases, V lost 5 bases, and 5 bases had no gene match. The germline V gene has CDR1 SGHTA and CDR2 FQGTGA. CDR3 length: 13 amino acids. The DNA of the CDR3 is TGTGCCAGCAGCCGGACAGGGGGACAACCCCAGCATTTT. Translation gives CASSRTGGQPQHF.

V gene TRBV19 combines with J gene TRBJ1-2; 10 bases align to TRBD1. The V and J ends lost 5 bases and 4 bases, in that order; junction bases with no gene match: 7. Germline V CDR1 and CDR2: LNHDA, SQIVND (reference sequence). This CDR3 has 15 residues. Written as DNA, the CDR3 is TGTGCCAGTAGTCAGACAGGGGGCGGTATCTATGGCTACACCTTC. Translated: CASSQTGGGIYGYTF.

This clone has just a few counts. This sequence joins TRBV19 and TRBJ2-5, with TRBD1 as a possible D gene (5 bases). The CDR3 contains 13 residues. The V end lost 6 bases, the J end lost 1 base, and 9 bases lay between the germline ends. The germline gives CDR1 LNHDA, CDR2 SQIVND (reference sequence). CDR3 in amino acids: CASRWGAQETQYF. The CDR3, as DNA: TGTGCCAGTAGATGGGGCGCCCAAGAGACCCAGTACTTC.

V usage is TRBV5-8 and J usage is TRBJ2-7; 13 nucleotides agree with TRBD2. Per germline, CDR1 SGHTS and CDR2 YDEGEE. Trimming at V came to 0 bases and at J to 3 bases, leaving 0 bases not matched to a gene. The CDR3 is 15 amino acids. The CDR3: CASSLGLAGGYEQYF. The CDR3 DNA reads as TGTGCCAGCAGCTTGGGACTAGCGGGAGGCTACGAGCAGTACTTC. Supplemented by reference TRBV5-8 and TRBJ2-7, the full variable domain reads EAGVTQSPTHLIKTRGQQATLRCSPISGHTSVYWYQQALGLGLQFLLWYDEGEERNRGNFPPRFSGRQFPNYSSELNVNALELEDSALYLCASSLGLAGGYEQYFGPGTRLTVT.

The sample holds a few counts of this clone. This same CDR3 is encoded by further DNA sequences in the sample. The chain's CDR3 is CAWSVRRGLYGYTF. For the CDR3, the DNA is TGTGCCTGGAGTGTACGACGGGGTCTCTATGGCTACACCTTC. The rearrangement joins TRBV30 to TRBJ1-2; D call uncertain. Trimming pared 0 bases from V and 4 bases from J, leaving 12 bases between. Germline loops: CDR1 GTSNPN, CDR2 SVGIG (reference sequence). The CDR3 extends over 14 amino acids.

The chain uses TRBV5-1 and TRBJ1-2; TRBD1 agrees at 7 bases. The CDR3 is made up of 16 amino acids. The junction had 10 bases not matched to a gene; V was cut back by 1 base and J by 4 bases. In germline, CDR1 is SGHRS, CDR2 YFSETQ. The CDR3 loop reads CASSLSGDSKSYGYTF. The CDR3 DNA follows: TGCGCCAGCAGCTTGTCGGGGGACAGTAAATCCTATGGCTACACCTTC.

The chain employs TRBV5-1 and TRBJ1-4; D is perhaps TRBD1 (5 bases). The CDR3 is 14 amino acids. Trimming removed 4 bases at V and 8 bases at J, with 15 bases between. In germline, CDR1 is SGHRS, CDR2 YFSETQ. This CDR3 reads CASSPSGAQEKLFF. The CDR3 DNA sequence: TGCGCCAGCAGCCCTTCTGGGGCCCAGGAAAAACTGTTTTTT.

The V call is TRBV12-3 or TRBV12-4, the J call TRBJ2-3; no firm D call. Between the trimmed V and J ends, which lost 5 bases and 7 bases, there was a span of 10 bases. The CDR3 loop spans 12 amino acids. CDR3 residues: CASSLSPYTQYF. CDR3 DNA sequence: TGTGCCAGCAGTCTCTCTCCGTATACGCAGTATTTT.

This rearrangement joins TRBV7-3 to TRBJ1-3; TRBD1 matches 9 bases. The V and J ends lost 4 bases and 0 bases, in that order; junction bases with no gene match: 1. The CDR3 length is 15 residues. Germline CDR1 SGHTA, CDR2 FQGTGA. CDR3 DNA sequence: TGTGCCAGCAGCTCGGACAGGGGCTCTGGAAACACCATATATTTT. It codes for CASSSDRGSGNTIYF.

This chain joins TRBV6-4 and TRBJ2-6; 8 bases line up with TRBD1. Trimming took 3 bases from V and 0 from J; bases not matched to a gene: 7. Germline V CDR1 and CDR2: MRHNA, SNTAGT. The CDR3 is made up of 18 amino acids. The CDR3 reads CASSEFGTGDSGANVLTF. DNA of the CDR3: TGTGCCAGCAGTGAATTCGGGACAGGAGACTCTGGGGCCAACGTCCTGACTTTC.

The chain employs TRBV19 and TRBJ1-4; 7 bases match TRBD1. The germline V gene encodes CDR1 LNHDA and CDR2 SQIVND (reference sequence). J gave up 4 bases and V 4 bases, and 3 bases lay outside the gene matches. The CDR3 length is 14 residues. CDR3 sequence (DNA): TGTGCCAGTAGTAAGACAGGGCTTAATGAAAAACTGTTTTTT. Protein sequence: CASSKTGLNEKLFF.

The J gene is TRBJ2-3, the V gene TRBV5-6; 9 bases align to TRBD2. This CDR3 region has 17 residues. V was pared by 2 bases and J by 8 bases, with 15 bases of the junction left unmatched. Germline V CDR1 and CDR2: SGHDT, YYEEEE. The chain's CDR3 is CASSFWSSGRRKGTQYF. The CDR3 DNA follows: TGTGCCAGCAGCTTTTGGTCCAGCGGGAGGAGGAAGGGTACGCAGTATTTT.

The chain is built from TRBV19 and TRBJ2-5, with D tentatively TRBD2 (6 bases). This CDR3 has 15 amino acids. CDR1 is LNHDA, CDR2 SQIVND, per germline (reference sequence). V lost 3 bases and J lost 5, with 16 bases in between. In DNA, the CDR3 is TGTGCCAGTAGTATCGTGGGGGGACGTAGGGAGACCCAGTACTTC. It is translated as CASSIVGGRRETQYF.

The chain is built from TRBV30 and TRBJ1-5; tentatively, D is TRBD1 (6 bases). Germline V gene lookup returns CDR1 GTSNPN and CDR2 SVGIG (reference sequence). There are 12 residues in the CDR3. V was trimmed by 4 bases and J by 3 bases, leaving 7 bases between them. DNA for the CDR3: TGTGCCTGGAACAGGGTCAATCAGCCCCAGCATTTT. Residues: CAWNRVNQPQHF.

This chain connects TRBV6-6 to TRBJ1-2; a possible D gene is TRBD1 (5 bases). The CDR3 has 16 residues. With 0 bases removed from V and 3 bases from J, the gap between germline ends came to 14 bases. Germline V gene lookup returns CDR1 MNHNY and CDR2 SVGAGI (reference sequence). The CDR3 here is CASSYSMRGVDYGYTF. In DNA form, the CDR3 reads TGTGCCAGCAGTTACTCGATGCGGGGGGTCGACTATGGCTACACCTTC.

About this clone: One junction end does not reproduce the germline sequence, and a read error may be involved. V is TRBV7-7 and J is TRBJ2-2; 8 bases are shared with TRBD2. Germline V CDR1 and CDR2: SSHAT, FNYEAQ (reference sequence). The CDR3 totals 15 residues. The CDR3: CASSLAGLGAGELFF. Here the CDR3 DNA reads TGTGCTAGCAGCTTAGCGGGACTAGGGGCCGGGGAGCTGTTTTTT.

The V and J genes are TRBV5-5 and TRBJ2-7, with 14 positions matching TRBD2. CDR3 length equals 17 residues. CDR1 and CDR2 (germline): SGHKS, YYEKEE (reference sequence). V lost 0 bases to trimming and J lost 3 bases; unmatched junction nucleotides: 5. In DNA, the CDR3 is TGTGCCAGCAGCTTGGAGGTGGGGACTAGCGGGAGCTACGAGCAGTACTTC. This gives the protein CASSLEVGTSGSYEQYF.

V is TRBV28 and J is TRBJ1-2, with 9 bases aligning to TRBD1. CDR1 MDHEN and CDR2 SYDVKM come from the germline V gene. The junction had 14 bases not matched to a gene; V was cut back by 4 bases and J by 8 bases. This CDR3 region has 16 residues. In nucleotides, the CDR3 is TGTGCCAGCAGTTCCACTCTCAGACAGGGGGAAGGGGGCTACACCTTC. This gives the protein CASSSTLRQGEGGYTF.

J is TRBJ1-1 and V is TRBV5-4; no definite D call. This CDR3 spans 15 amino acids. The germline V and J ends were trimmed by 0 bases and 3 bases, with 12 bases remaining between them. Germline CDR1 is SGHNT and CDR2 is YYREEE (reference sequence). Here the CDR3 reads CASSLEPSRDTEAFF. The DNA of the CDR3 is TGTGCCAGCAGCTTGGAACCCTCGAGGGACACTGAAGCTTTCTTT.

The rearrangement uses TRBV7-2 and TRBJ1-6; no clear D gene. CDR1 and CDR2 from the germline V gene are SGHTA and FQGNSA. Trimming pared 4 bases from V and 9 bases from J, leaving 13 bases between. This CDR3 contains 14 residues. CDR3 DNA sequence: TGTGCCAGCAGCTACGTCCGGACTATTTCACCCCTCCACTTT. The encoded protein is CASSYVRTISPLHF.

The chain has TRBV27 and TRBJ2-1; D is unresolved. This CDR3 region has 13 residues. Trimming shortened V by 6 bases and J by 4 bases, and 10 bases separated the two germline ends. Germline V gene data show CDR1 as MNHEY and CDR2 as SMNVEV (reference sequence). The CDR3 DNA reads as TGTGCCAGCAGAAACGGTCCATACAATGAGCAGTTCTTC. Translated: CASRNGPYNEQFF.